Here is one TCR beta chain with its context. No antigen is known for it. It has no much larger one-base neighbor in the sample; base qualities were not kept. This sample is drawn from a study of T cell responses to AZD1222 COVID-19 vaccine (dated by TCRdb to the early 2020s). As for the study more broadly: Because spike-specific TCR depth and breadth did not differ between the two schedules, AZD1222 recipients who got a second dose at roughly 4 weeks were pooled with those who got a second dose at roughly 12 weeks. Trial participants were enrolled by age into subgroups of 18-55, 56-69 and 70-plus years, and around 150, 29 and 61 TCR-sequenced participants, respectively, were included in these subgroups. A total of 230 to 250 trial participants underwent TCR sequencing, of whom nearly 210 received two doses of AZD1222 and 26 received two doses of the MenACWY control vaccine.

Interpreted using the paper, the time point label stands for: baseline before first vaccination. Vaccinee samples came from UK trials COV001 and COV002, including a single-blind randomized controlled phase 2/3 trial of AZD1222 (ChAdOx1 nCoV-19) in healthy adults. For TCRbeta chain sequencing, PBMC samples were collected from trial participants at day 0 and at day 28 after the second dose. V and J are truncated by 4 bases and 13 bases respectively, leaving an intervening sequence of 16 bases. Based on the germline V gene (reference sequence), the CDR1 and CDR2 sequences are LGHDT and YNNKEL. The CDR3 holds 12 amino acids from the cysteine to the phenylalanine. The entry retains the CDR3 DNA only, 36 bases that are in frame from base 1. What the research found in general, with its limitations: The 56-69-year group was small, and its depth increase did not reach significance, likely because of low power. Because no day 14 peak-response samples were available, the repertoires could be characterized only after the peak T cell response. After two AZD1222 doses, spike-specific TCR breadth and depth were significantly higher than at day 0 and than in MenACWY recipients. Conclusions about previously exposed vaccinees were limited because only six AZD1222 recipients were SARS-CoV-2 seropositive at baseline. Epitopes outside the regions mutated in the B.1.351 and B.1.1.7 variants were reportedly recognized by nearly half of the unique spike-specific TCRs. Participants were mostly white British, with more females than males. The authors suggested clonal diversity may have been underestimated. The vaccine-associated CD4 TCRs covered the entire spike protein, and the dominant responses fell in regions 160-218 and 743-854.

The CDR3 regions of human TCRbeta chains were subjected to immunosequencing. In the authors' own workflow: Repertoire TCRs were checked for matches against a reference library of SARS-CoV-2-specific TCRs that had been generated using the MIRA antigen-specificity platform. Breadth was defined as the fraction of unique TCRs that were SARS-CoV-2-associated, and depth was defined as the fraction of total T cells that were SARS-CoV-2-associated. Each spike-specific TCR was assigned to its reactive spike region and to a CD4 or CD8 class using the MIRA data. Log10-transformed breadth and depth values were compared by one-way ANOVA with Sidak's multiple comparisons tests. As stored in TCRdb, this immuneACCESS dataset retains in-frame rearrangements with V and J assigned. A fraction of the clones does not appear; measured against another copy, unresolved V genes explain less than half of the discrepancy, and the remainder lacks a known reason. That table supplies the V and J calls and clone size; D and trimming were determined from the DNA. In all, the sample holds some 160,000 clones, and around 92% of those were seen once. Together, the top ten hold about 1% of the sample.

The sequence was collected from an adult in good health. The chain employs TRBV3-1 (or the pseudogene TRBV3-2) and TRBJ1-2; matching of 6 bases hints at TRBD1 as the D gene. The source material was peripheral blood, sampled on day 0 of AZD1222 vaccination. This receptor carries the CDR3 CASSPAGAQGTF. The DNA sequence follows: TGTGCCAGCAGCCCAGCGGGGGCGCAGGGCACCTTC.